The rows below give T cell receptor beta chains drawn from one sample of a study of T-cell reconstitution after alpha-beta-depleted transplantation in children. A single record per CDR3 protein comes from TCRdb applying MiXCR to the PCR reads. The sample has fewer than 550,000 distinct CDR3 sequences, around 10% seen once. The sample consisted of PBMCs, mostly from graft donor cells, taken 180 days after TCRalphabeta/CD19-depleted stem cell transplant. The receptor set was obtained from a female patient between 2 and 15 years old who had a stem cell transplant for aplastic anemia, so the T cells may come from the graft donor. The conserved cysteine and the conserved F or W are not part of the CDR3 here. D genes are given only for firm matches.

V,D,J,CDR3
TRBV14,-,TRBJ2-1,ASSQDRRSSIYNEQF
TRBV10-3,-,TRBJ2-1,AISEASVPYNEQF
TRBV27,-,TRBJ1-2,ASSFERLNYGYT
TRBV25-1,TRBD1,TRBJ2-1,ASTEGARNEQF
TRBV6-5,-,TRBJ1-1,ASSYSQGHTEAF
TRBV20-1,-,TRBJ2-7,SASLLYEQY
TRBV20-1,TRBD2,TRBJ2-1,SASANPEASGIYEQF
TRBV27,-,TRBJ1-2,ASSFGREEGYT
TRBV28,TRBD2,TRBJ2-1,ASSASGRDEHF
TRBV7-9,TRBD2,TRBJ2-7,AGAGGLSYEQY